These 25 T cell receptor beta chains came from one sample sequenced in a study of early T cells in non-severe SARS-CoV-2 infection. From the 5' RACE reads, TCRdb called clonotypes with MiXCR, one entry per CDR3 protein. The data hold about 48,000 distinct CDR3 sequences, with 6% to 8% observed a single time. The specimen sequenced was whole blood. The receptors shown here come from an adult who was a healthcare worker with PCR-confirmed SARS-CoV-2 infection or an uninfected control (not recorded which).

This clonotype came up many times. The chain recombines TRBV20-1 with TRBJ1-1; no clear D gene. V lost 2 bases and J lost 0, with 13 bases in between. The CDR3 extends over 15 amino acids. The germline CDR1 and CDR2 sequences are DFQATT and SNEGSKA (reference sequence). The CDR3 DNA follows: TGCAGTGCTAGACGCCCCGCGACGATGAACACTGAAGCTTTCTTT. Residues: CSARRPATMNTEAFF.

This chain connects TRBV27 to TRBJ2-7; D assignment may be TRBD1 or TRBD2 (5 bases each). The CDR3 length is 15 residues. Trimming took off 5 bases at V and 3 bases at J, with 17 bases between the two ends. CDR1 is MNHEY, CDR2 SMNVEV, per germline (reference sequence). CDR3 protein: CASSPLGERYYEQYF. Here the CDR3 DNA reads TGTGCCAGCAGTCCCTTAGGGGAGAGATACTACGAGCAGTACTTC.

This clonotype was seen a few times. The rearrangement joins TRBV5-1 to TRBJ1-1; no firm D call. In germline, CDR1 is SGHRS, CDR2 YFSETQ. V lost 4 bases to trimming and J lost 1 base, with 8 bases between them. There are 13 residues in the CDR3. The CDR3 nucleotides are TGCGCCAGCAGCCAACCGGCGAACACTGAAGCTTTCTTT. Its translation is CASSQPANTEAFF.

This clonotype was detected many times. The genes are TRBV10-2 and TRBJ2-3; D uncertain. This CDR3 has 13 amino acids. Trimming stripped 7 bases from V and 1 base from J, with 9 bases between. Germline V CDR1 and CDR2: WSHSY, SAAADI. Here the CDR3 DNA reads TGCGCCAGCACCGAAAGGGGCACAGATACGCAGTATTTT. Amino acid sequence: CASTERGTDTQYF.

CDR3 sequence reads: CASSEGTSGGDTQYF. As DNA, the CDR3 is TGTGCCAGCAGTGAAGGGACTAGCGGGGGGGATACGCAGTATTTT. The chain recombines TRBV2 with TRBJ2-3; 14 nucleotides align to TRBD2. V lost 1 base, J lost 6 bases, and 0 bases stayed unmatched. Germline values: CDR1 SNHLY, CDR2 FYNNEI. This CDR3 has 15 residues.

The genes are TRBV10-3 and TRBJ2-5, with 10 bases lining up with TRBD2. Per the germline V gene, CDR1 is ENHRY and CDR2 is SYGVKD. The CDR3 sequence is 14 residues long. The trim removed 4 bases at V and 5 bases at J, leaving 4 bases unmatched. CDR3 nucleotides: TGTGCCATCAGTGGTAGCGGGGGGCGGGAGACCCAGTACTTC. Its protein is CAISGSGGRETQYF.

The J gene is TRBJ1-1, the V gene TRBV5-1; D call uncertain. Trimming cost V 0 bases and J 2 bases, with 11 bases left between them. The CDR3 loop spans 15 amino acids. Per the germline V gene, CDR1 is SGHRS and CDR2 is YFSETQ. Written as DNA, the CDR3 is TGCGCCAGCAGCTTGGAGGTACAGAGAAACACTGAAGCTTTCTTT. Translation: CASSLEVQRNTEAFF.

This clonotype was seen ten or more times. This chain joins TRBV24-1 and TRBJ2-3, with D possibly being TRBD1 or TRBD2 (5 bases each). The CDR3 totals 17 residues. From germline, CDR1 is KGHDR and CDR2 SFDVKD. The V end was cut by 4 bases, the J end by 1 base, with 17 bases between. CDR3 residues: CATSDQSWTGRTDTQYF. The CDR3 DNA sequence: TGTGCCACCAGTGACCAATCTTGGACGGGACGCACAGATACGCAGTATTTT.

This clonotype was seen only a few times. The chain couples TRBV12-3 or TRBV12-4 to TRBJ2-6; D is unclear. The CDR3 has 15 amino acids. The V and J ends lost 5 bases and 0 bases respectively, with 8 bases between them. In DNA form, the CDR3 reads TGTGCCAGCAGTCCCAACCTCTCTGGGGCCAACGTCCTGACTTTC. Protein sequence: CASSPNLSGANVLTF.

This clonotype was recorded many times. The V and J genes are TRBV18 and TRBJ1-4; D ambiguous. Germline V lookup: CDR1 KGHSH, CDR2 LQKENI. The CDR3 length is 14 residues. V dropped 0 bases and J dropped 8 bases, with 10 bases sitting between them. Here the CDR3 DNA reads TGTGCCAGCTCACCACCGCCCTTCGGGGAAAAACTGTTTTTT. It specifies CASSPPPFGEKLFF.

The CDR3: CASSYSIGQKNIQYF. The CDR3, as DNA: TGTGCCAGCAGTTACTCTATAGGACAGAAAAACATTCAGTACTTC. The chain carries TRBV6-2 or TRBV6-3 and TRBJ2-4; maybe TRBD1 (6 bases). Germline lookup yields CDR1 MNHEY and CDR2 SVGEGT. The CDR3 consists of 15 residues. V lost 0 bases to trimming and J lost 4 bases, with 10 bases between them.

The CDR3 reads CASSLGGFSYEQYF. CDR3 DNA: TGTGCCAGCAGTCTGGGAGGGTTTTCTTACGAGCAGTACTTC. V and J are TRBV5-5 and TRBJ2-7, with 7 bases matching TRBD2. This CDR3 is 14 amino acids long. Germline V gene data show CDR1 as SGHKS and CDR2 as YYEKEE (reference sequence). The trim removed 5 bases at V and 4 bases at J, leaving 9 bases unmatched. The variable domain in full, completed from reference TRBV5-5 and TRBJ2-7, reads DAGVTQSPTHLIKTRGQQVTLRCSPISGHKSVSWYQQVLGQGPQFIFQYYEKEERGRGNFPDRFSARQFPNYSSELNVNALLLGDSALYLCASSLGGFSYEQYFGPGTRLTVT.

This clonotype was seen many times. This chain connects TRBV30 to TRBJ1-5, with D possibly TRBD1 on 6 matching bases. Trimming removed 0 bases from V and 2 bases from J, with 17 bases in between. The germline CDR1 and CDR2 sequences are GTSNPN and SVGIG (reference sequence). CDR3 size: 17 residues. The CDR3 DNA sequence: TGTGCCTGGAGTGTTCTTCACAGGGAGAGGGGCAATCAGCCCCAGCATTTT. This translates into CAWSVLHRERGNQPQHF.

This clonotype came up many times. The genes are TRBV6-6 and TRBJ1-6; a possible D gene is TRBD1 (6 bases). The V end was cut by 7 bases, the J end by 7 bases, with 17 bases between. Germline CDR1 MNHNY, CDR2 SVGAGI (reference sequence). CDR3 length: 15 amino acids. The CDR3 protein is CASIPTGKANSPLHF. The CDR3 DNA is TGTGCCAGCATTCCTACAGGGAAAGCGAATTCACCCCTCCACTTT.

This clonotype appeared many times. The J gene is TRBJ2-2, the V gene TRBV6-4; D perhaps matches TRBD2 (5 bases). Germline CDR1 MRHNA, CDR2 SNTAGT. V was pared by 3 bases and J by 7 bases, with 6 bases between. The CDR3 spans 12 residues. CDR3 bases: TGTGCCAGCAGTGATAGCGTCGGGGAGCTGTTTTTT. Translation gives CASSDSVGELFF.

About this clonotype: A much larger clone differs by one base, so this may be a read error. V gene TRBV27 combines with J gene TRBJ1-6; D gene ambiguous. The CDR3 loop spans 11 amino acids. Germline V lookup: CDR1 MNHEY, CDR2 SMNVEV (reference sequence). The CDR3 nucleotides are TGTGCCATCAGTTTAAATTCACCCCTCCACTTT. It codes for CAISLNSPLHF.

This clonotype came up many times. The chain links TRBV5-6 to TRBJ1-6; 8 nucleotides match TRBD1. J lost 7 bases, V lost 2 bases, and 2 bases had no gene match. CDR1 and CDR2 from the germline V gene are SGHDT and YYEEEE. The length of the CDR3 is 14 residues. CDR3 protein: CASSFWTGNSPLHF. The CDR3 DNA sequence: TGTGCCAGCAGCTTCTGGACAGGGAATTCACCCCTCCACTTT.

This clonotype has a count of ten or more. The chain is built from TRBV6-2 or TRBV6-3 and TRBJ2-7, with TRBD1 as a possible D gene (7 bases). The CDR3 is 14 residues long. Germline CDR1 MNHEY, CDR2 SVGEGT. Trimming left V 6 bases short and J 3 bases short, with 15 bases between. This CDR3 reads CASRLRGDFYEQYF. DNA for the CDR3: TGTGCCAGCAGGCTCAGGGGGGATTTCTACGAGCAGTACTTC.

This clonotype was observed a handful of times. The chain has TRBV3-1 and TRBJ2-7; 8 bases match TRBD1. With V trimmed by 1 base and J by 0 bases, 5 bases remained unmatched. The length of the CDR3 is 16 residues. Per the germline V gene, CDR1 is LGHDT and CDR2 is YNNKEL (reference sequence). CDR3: CASSQGGTGFSYEQYF. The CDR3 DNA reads TGTGCCAGCAGCCAAGGAGGGACAGGCTTCTCCTACGAGCAGTACTTC.

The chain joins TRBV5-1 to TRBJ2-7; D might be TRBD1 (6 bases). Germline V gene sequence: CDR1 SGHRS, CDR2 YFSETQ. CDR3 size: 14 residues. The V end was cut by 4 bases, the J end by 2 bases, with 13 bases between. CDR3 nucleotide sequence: TGCGCCAGCAGCGTGGCACAGGGTACCTACGAGCAGTACTTC. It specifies CASSVAQGTYEQYF.

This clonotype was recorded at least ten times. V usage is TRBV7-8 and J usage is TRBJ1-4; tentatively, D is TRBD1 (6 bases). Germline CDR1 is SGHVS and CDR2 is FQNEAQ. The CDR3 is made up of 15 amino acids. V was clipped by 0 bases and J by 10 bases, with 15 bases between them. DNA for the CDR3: TGTGCCAGCAGCTTAGCGGCAGGGGAGGTGGGAAAACTGTTTTTT. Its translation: CASSLAAGEVGKLFF.

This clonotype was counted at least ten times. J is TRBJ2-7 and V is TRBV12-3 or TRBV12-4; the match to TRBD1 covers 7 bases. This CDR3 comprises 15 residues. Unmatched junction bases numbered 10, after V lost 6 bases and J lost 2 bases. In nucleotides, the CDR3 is TGTGCCAGCAGGCCCGGGACAGAATTTCCCTACGAGCAGTACTTC. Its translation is CASRPGTEFPYEQYF.

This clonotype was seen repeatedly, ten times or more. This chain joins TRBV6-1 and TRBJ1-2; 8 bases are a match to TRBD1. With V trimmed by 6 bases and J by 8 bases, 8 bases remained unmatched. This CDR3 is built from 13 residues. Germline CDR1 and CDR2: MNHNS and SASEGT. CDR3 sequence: CASSKDRGGGYTF. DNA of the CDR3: TGTGCCAGCAGCAAAGACAGGGGCGGCGGCTACACCTTC.

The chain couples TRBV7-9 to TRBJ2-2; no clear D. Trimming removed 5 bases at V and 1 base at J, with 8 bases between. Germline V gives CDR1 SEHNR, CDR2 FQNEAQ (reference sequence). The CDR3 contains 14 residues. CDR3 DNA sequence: TGTGCCAGCAGCCAGCCGAAGAACACCGGGGAGCTGTTTTTT. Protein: CASSQPKNTGELFF.

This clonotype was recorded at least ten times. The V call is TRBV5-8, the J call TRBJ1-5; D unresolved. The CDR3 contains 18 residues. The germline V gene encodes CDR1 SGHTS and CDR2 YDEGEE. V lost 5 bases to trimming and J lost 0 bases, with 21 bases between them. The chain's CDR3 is CASRYDPGQAFSNQPQHF. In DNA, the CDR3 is TGTGCCAGCAGATACGACCCCGGGCAGGCGTTTAGCAATCAGCCCCAGCATTTT.